Below, one T cell receptor (beta chain) is given with its context. Participants came from fewer than 25 US areas, aged about 18 to 89 years. Before being deemed recovered, Cohort 3 donors had two negative PCRs, clearance, or symptom resolution. The sample belongs to a study of blood T cell repertoires in COVID-19. Overall study: Acute and convalescent COVID-19 specimens originated in the United States, Italy and Spain.

Germline CDR1 reads MNHEY; CDR2 reads SVGAGI. There are 14 residues in the CDR3. V lost 2 bases and J 4 bases, leaving 8 bases between the germline ends. Produced via immunoSEQ multiplex PCR; TCRdb's table is partial and in-frame only. This sample has more than 400,000 clones; 90% occur once, and the top ten carry more than 0.55%. The J gene is TRBJ2-2, the V gene TRBV6-5, with D tentatively TRBD2 (5 bases). The clonotype originates from a man between 18 and 35 years old who had recovered from COVID-19. The sample taken for sequencing was PBMCs or T cells enriched from blood (not recorded which). This CDR3 reads CASSYGRPTGELFF. CDR3 in DNA: TGTGCCAGCAGTTACGGGAGACCCACCGGGGAGCTGTTTTTT.